The 27 T cell receptor beta chains given below trace back to one sample, sequenced in a study of CD8+CD57+ T cells in acquired aplastic anemia. The template for TCR beta VDJ and CDR3 sequence profiling was genomic DNA. Using its own MiXCR run on the reads, TCRdb lists one record per CDR3 protein. The table includes around 200,000 distinct CDR3 sequences, less than 50% detected once. CD8+CD57+ cell expansion had been shown by flow cytometry in patients chosen for sequencing. Sequenced sample: sorted CD4+, CD8+, or CD8+CD57+ T cells (not recorded which) from PBMCs. Every receptor here comes from a human donor with aplastic anemia.

Notes on this clonotype: One base away lies a much larger clone, so this may be a sequencing read error. CDR3 sequence (DNA): TGCGCCCGGACGGAAATAACTGACGCTTTCTTT. Amino acid sequence: CARTEITDAFF. The rearrangement links TRBV5-1 to TRBJ1-1; D is unresolved. This CDR3 has 11 residues. Germline assignment: CDR1 SGHRS and CDR2 YFSETQ.

The CDR3 sequence: CSVGGGNGDNQPQHF. The CDR3 DNA reads TGCAGCGTTGGTGGGGGGAATGGGGACAATCAGCCCCAGCATTTT. The chain has TRBV29-1 and TRBJ1-5, with D possibly being TRBD1 (5 bases). Between the trimmed V and J ends, which lost 4 bases and 3 bases, there was a span of 16 bases. The CDR3 covers 15 residues. Germline CDR1 is SQVTM and CDR2 is ANQGSEA.

This clonotype was seen many times. This chain uses TRBV7-9 with TRBJ2-2, with D perhaps matching TRBD1 or TRBD2 (5 bases each). The germline V and J ends were trimmed by 1 base and 4 bases, with 10 bases remaining between them. This CDR3 region has 15 residues. The germline CDR1 and CDR2 sequences are SEHNR and FQNEAQ (reference sequence). The CDR3 protein is CASSLGSGSTGELFF. Here the CDR3 DNA reads TGTGCCAGCAGCTTAGGATCAGGGAGCACCGGGGAGCTGTTTTTT. Filled out from reference TRBV7-9 and TRBJ2-2, the complete variable domain reads DTGVSQNPRHKITKRGQNVTFRCDPISEHNRLYWYRQTLGQGPEFLTYFQNEAQLEKSRLLSDRFSAERPKGSFSTLEIQRTEQGDSAMYLCASSLGSGSTGELFFGEGSRLTVL.

This chain links TRBV9 with TRBJ2-2; D gene ambiguous. Looked up from germline, CDR1 is SGDLS and CDR2 is YYNGEE. V lost 4 bases and J lost 6, with 16 bases in between. CDR3 size: 15 residues. CDR3 region: CASSPLTERAGELFF. The CDR3 region has the DNA TGTGCCAGCAGCCCACTAACCGAACGGGCCGGGGAGCTGTTTTTT.

The chain couples TRBV7-9 to TRBJ2-7; D remains ambiguous. This CDR3 spans 13 amino acids. The V and J ends lost 3 bases and 0 bases respectively, with 6 bases between them. Germline V gene sequence: CDR1 SEHNR, CDR2 FQNEAQ (reference sequence). CDR3: CASSFRISYEQYF. The CDR3 DNA follows: TGTGCCAGCAGCTTTCGCATCTCCTACGAGCAGTACTTC.

This clonotype occurred many times. This chain links TRBV6-4 with TRBJ1-1, with a tentative D call TRBD1 (6 bases). The germline gives CDR1 MRHNA, CDR2 SNTAGT. This CDR3 has 16 amino acids. Trimming pared 5 bases from V and 3 bases from J, leaving 19 bases between. The CDR3 DNA follows: TGTGCCAGCAGTAGCGGACAGAAGGTCTGCTACACTGAAGCTTTCTTT. Translated: CASSSGQKVCYTEAFF.

This clonotype came up a few times. Its ends do not fully match the called genes, so a read error is possible. The rearrangement uses TRBV5-1 and TRBJ2-2; D is perhaps TRBD1 (7 bases). This CDR3 has 14 amino acids. Looked up from germline, CDR1 is SGHRS and CDR2 is YFSETQ. The CDR3 here is CASSYRGGTGEPFF. The CDR3 coding sequence is TGCGCCAGCAGCTACAGGGGAGGAACCGGGGAGCCGTTTTTT.

The CDR3 region is CAINDGGFGYTF. The CDR3 nucleotides are TGTGCCATCAACGACGGGGGGTTTGGCTACACCTTC. The chain employs TRBV10-3 and TRBJ1-2, with D perhaps matching TRBD1 (5 bases). V lost 7 bases, J lost 7 bases, and 13 bases lay in between. The CDR3 runs 12 residues. Germline V gene sequence: CDR1 ENHRY, CDR2 SYGVKD.

This clonotype has only one observation. This chain connects TRBV20-1 to TRBJ2-3, with 7 bases lining up with TRBD2. CDR1 and CDR2 from the germline V gene are DFQATT and SNEGSKA (reference sequence). The CDR3 has 16 amino acids. The junction had 7 bases not matched to a gene; V was cut back by 1 base and J by 0 bases. The CDR3 DNA reads as TGCAGTGCTAGAGGCTCTAACGGGGGGAGCACAGATACGCAGTATTTT. As protein: CSARGSNGGSTDTQYF.

This clonotype occurred many times. The chain's CDR3 is CASRGGTGEKAQHF. Written as DNA, the CDR3 is TGTGCCAGCAGGGGAGGGACAGGGGAGAAAGCCCAGCATTTT. V usage is TRBV6-1 and J usage is TRBJ1-5; TRBD1 agrees at 10 bases. Germline assignment: CDR1 MNHNS and CDR2 SASEGT. With 6 bases clipped from V and 11 bases from J, the junction kept 10 bases outside the gene matches. The CDR3 covers 14 residues.

In its sample, this clonotype was seen many times. The V and J genes are TRBV20-1 and TRBJ2-3; 11 bases fit TRBD2. CDR1 and CDR2 (germline): DFQATT, SNEGSKA (reference sequence). The V gene end was trimmed by 1 base and the J gene end by 0 bases; junction bases not matched to a gene: 6. CDR3 length equals 17 residues. The CDR3 sequence: CSARGSTSGGSTDTQYF. For the CDR3, the DNA is TGCAGTGCTAGAGGGAGCACTAGCGGGGGCAGCACAGATACGCAGTATTTT.

V usage is TRBV10-3 and J usage is TRBJ1-6; D remains ambiguous. V was trimmed by 3 bases and J by 13 bases, leaving 13 bases between them. The CDR3 sequence is 13 residues long. CDR1 is ENHRY, CDR2 SYGVKD, per germline. The CDR3 DNA sequence: TGTGCCATCAGTGATGGAGACAACCAGCCCCTCCACTTT. Translated, it gives CAISDGDNQPLHF.

At least ten counts were recorded for this clonotype. The rearrangement uses TRBV20-1 and TRBJ2-7; 11 nucleotides match TRBD2. Germline lookup yields CDR1 DFQATT and CDR2 SNEGSKA (reference sequence). The CDR3 has 15 residues. Trimming took 6 bases from V and 1 from J; bases not matched to a gene: 8. The CDR3 DNA reads TGCAGTGCGAATAATCTAGCGGGGGGATCCTACGAGCAGTACTTC. This sequence encodes CSANNLAGGSYEQYF.

The chain employs TRBV11-2 and TRBJ1-1, with no clear D. CDR3 length equals 12 residues. Trimming pared 1 base from V and 7 bases from J, leaving 7 bases between. Germline V gene lookup returns CDR1 SGHAT and CDR2 FQNNGV. CDR3 nucleotide sequence: TGTGCCAGCAGCTTAGGGCGTAGTGAAGCTTTCTTT. Translated, it gives CASSLGRSEAFF.

The chain employs TRBV19 and TRBJ1-2, with 7 bases that match TRBD1. This CDR3 region has 14 residues. The V gene's germline CDR1 is LNHDA and CDR2 SQIVND (reference sequence). The V gene end was trimmed by 5 bases and the J gene end by 4 bases; junction bases not matched to a gene: 7. CDR3 region: CASSPSTGFYGYTF. CDR3 coding DNA: TGTGCCAGTAGTCCATCGACAGGGTTCTATGGCTACACCTTC. Looking up the rest from reference TRBV19 and TRBJ1-2 gives the full variable domain: DGGITQSPKYLFRKEGQNVTLSCEQNLNHDAMYWYRQDPGQGLRLIYYSQIVNDFQKGDIAEGYSVSREKKESFPLTVTSAQKNPTAFYLCASSPSTGFYGYTFGSGTRLTVV.

CDR3 nucleotide sequence: TGTGCCAGCAGTTATGACAGGGGGAAGAACGAGCAGTACTTC. Its protein is CASSYDRGKNEQYF. This chain connects TRBV2 to TRBJ2-7, with 9 bases fitting TRBD1. Germline values: CDR1 SNHLY, CDR2 FYNNEI. J lost 5 bases, V lost 5 bases, and 7 bases had no gene match. This CDR3 contains 14 residues. Full variable domain (missing parts from reference TRBV2 and TRBJ2-7): EPEVTQTPSHQVTQMGQEVILRCVPISNHLYFYWYRQILGQKVEFLVSFYNNEISEKSEIFDDQFSVERPDGSNFTLKIRSTKLEDSAMYFCASSYDRGKNEQYFGPGTRLTVT.

The V call is TRBV6-2 or TRBV6-3, the J call TRBJ1-1; tentatively, D is TRBD1 (5 bases). Between the trimmed V and J ends, which lost 3 bases and 2 bases, there was a span of 10 bases. Germline CDR1 MNHEY, CDR2 SVGEGT. The CDR3 has 14 amino acids. The CDR3 loop is CASSYRGGNTEAFF. The CDR3 DNA reads as TGTGCCAGCAGTTATCGCGGGGGTAACACTGAAGCTTTCTTT.

The chain links TRBV25-1 to TRBJ1-4, with 9 bases aligning to TRBD1. The J segment lost 8 bases and the V segment lost 5 bases, leaving 9 bases of the junction unmatched. The V gene's germline CDR1 is MGHDK and CDR2 SYGVNS. The CDR3 is 15 amino acids. This CDR3 is CASSRLGTGPEKLFF. CDR3 DNA: TGTGCCAGCAGTCGCCTCGGGACAGGGCCCGAAAAACTGTTTTTT.

The table lists this clonotype with a few counts. This sequence joins TRBV5-4 and TRBJ1-1, with D tentatively TRBD1 (6 bases). Trimming pared 4 bases from V and 2 bases from J, leaving 12 bases between. Germline CDR1 and CDR2: SGHNT and YYREEE (reference sequence). The CDR3 totals 14 residues. The CDR3: CASSLGQPNTEAFF. CDR3 DNA sequence: TGTGCCAGCAGCCTTGGACAGCCCAACACTGAAGCTTTCTTT. The variable domain in full, with the rest retrieved from reference TRBV5-4 and TRBJ1-1, is ETGVTQSPTHLIKTRGQQVTLRCSSQSGHNTVSWYQQALGQGPQFIFQYYREEENGRGNFPPRFSGLQFPNYSSELNVNALELDDSALYLCASSLGQPNTEAFFGQGTRLTVV.

This clonotype was seen ten or more times. This chain joins TRBV7-9 and TRBJ2-3; D unclear. This CDR3 is 15 amino acids long. The germline V gene has CDR1 SEHNR and CDR2 FQNEAQ (reference sequence). V lost 3 bases and J lost 1, with 11 bases in between. The CDR3 DNA reads TGTGCCAGCAGCTTTTCGAGTGGGGGCACAGATACGCAGTATTTT. Translation: CASSFSSGGTDTQYF.

The chain couples TRBV6-1 to TRBJ2-5; 11 bases match TRBD2. V was clipped by 6 bases and J by 1 base; unmatched bases: 16. The CDR3 has 19 residues. Germline loops: CDR1 MNHNS, CDR2 SASEGT. The CDR3 spells CASRGGGLAGGGPQETQYF. CDR3 bases: TGTGCCAGCAGGGGGGGAGGACTAGCGGGCGGGGGGCCCCAAGAGACCCAGTACTTC.

V gene TRBV20-1 combines with J gene TRBJ1-2, with 7 bases that match TRBD1. The CDR3 extends over 14 amino acids. Looked up from germline, CDR1 is DFQATT and CDR2 is SNEGSKA (reference sequence). J was trimmed by 5 bases and V by 3 bases; bases with no gene match: 9. Here the CDR3 reads CSARGEGARYGYTF. Here the CDR3 DNA reads TGCAGTGCTAGGGGGGAGGGGGCGCGTTATGGCTACACCTTC.

This chain joins TRBV20-1 and TRBJ2-7, with 8 positions matching TRBD2. With 3 bases clipped from V and 1 base from J, the junction kept 5 bases outside the gene matches. Germline CDR1 and CDR2: DFQATT and SNEGSKA (reference sequence). The CDR3 extends over 14 amino acids. CDR3 amino acids: CSASGGGPSYEQYF. The CDR3, as DNA: TGCAGTGCTAGCGGGGGGGGACCGTCCTACGAGCAGTACTTC.

This clonotype was observed a handful of times. One junction end does not reproduce the germline sequence, and a read error may be involved. The genes are TRBV6-5 and TRBJ1-6; no firm D call. The CDR3 sequence is 15 residues long. Per germline, CDR1 MNHEY and CDR2 SVGAGI. This CDR3 is CASSYSKVYNSSLHF. CDR3 sequence (DNA): TGTGCCAGCAGTTACTCGAAGGTCTATAATTCATCCCTCCACTTT.

This chain connects TRBV2 to TRBJ2-7; TRBD2 matches at 9 bases. The length of the CDR3 is 15 residues. V shed 8 bases and J 1 base; nucleotides not matched to a gene: 9. Germline CDR1 and CDR2: SNHLY and FYNNEI. The CDR3 region has the DNA TGTGCCAGCTGCAAATCTAGCGGGATTTCCTACGAGCAGTACTTC. As protein: CASCKSSGISYEQYF.

The chain is built from TRBV7-9 and TRBJ2-7; D gene uncertain. The V end lost 3 bases, the J end lost 6 bases, and 9 bases lay between the germline ends. CDR1 SEHNR and CDR2 FQNEAQ come from the germline V gene (reference sequence). The CDR3 extends over 12 amino acids. CDR3 coding DNA: TGTGCCAGCAGCTTTATTAACTCCGAGCAGTACTTC. This gives the protein CASSFINSEQYF.

V is TRBV25-1 and J is TRBJ2-1; unclear D gene. CDR3 size: 14 residues. Trimming removed 3 bases at V and 0 bases at J, with 6 bases between. Germline V CDR1 and CDR2: MGHDK, SYGVNS. In DNA form, the CDR3 reads TGTGCCAGCAGTGAGACGGACTCCTACAATGAGCAGTTCTTC. Translating it yields CASSETDSYNEQFF. Drawing the rest from reference TRBV25-1 and TRBJ2-1, the complete variable domain is EADIYQTPRYLVIGTGKKITLECSQTMGHDKMYWYQQDPGMELHLIHYSYGVNSTEKGDLSSESTVSRIRTEHFPLTLESARPSHTSQYLCASSETDSYNEQFFGPGTRLTVL.